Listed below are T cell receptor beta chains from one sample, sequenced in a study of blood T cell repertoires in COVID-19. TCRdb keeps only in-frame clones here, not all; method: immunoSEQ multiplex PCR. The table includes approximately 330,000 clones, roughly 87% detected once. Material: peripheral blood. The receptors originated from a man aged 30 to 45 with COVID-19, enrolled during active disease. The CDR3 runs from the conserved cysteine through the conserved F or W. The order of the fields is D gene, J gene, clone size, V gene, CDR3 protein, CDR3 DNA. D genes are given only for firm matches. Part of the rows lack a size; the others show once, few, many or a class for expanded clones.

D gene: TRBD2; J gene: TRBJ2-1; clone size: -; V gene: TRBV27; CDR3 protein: CASRGGLAGVHEQFF; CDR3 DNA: TGTGCCAGCAGAGGGGGACTAGCGGGAGTCCACGAGCAGTTCTTC
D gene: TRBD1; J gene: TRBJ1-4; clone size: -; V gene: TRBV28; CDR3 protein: CASSPLPGQGNEKLFF; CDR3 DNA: TGTGCCAGCAGTCCCCTTCCGGGACAGGGAAATGAAAAACTGTTTTTT
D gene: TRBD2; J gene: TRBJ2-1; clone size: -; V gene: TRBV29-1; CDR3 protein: CSVSSTSGGSGEQFF; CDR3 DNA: TGCAGCGTTAGCTCGACTAGCGGGGGGTCTGGTGAGCAGTTCTTC
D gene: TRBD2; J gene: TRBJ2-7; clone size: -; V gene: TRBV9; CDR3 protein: CASSVDPAGVTYEQYF; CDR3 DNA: TGTGCCAGCAGCGTAGACCCGGCGGGAGTAACCTACGAGCAGTACTTC
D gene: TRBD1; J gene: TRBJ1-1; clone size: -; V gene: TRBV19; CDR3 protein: CASRRQGAHTEAFF; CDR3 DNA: TGTGCCAGTAGGAGACAGGGGGCCCACACTGAAGCTTTCTTT
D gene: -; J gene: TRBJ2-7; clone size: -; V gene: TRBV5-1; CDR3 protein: CASSLGRDADEQYF; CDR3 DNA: TGCGCCAGCAGCTTGGGCAGGGATGCGGACGAGCAGTACTTC
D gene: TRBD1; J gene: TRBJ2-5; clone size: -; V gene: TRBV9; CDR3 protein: CASSPQDRGEETQYF; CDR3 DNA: TGTGCCAGCAGCCCCCAGGACAGGGGGGAAGAGACCCAGTACTTC
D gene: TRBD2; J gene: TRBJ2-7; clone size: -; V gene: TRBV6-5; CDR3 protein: CASSYYGGVIYEQYF; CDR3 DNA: TGTGCCAGCAGTTACTACGGGGGGGTTATCTACGAGCAGTACTTC
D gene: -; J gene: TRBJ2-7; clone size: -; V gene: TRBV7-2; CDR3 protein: CASSFTGTYEQYF; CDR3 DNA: TGTGCCAGCAGCTTCACAGGGACCTACGAGCAGTACTTC
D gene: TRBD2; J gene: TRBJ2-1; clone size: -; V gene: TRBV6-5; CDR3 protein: CASSPTSGSTDEQFF; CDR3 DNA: TGTGCCAGCAGCCCGACTAGCGGGAGTACGGATGAGCAGTTCTTC
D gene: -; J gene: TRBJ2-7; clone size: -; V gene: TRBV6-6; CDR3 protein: CASSYSKGDYEQYF; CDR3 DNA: TGTGCCAGCAGTTACTCCAAGGGGGACTACGAGCAGTACTTC
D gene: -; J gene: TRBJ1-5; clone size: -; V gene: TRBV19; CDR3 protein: CASSIRVLSNQPQHF; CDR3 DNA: TGTGCCAGTAGTATACGAGTTTTAAGCAATCAGCCCCAGCATTTT
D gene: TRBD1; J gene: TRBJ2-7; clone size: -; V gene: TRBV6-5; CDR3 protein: CASSYSRDRPYEQYF; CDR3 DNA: TGTGCCAGCAGTTACAGTCGGGACAGGCCATACGAGCAGTACTTC
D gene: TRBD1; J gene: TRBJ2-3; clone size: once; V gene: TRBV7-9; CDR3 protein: CASSLANPGTGSLTDTQYF; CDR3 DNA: TGTGCCAGCAGCTTAGCCAACCCCGGGACAGGGAGCCTCACAGATACGCAGTATTTT
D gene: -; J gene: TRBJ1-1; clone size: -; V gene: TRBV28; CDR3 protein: CASTSPPKGQWNTEAFF; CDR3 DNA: TGTGCCAGCACCTCTCCTCCAAAGGGGCAGTGGAACACTGAAGCTTTCTTT
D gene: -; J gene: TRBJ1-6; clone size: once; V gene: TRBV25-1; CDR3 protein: CASSGGQLSSYNSPLHF; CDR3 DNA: TGTGCCAGCAGTGGGGGGCAGCTCAGCTCCTATAATTCACCCCTCCACTTT
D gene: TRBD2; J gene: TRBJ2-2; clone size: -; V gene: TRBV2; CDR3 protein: CARRREGNTGELFF; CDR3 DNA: TGTGCCAGGCGACGGGAGGGGAACACCGGGGAGCTGTTTTTT
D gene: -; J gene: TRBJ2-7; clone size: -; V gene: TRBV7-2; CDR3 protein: CASSRNRASVSYEQYF; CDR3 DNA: TGTGCCAGCAGCCGGAATAGGGCTAGCGTATCCTACGAGCAGTACTTC